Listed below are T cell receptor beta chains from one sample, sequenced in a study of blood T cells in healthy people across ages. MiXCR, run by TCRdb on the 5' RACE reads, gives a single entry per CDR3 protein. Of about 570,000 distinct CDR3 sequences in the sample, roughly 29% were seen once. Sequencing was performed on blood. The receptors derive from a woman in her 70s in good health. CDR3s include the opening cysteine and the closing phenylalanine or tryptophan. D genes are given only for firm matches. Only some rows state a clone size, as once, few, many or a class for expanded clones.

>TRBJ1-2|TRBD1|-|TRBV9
TGTGCCAGCAGCAATACAGGGGGCAGTGGCTACACCTTC
CASSNTGGSGYTF
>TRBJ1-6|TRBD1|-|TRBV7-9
TGTGCCAGCAGCCCAATTGGGACAGGAAGTAATTCACCCCTCCACTTT
CASSPIGTGSNSPLHF
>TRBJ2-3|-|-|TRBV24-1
TGTGCCACCAGTGACCCCCAATCACTGGGAGATACGCAGTATTTT
CATSDPQSLGDTQYF
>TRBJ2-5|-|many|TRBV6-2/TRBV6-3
TGTGCCAGCAGTTCAGGACAGTTCTCCCAGTACTTC
CASSSGQFSQYF
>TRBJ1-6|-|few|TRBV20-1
TGCAGTGCTAGAGTCGGCGGAGCATTGGATTCACCCCTCCACTTT
CSARVGGALDSPLHF
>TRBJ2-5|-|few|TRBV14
TGTGCCAGCAGCCAAGATTGGGGAAGCGAGACCCAGTACTTC
CASSQDWGSETQYF
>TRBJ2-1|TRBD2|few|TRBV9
TGTGCCAGCAGCGTAGCGGGTAGCGGGGCCCCTCTTACATACAATGAGCAGTTCTTC
CASSVAGSGAPLTYNEQFF
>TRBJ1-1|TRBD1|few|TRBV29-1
TGCAGCGCCAACAGGGGGCAGAACACTGAAGCTTTCTTT
CSANRGQNTEAFF
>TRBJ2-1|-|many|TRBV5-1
TGCGCCAGCAGCTTGGGGTCGCACAATGAGCAGTTCTTC
CASSLGSHNEQFF
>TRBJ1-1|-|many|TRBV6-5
TGTGCCAGCAGCCATCAGGGGAACACTGAAGCTTTCTTT
CASSHQGNTEAFF
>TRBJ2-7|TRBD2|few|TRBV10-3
TGTGCCATCAAAGCGGGGGACCTCTCCTACGAGCAGTACTTC
CAIKAGDLSYEQYF
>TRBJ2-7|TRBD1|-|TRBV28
TGTGCCAGCAGTGGCCCCGGGACAGCCTCCTACGAGCAGTACTTC
CASSGPGTASYEQYF
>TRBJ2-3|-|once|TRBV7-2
TGTGCCAGCACCAACCGGAGAGGAGGGACAGATACGCAGTATTTT
CASTNRRGGTDTQYF
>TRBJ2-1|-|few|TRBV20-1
TGCAGTGTATACGGCGGGGCGAACGGAGGCGATGAGCAGTTCTTC
CSVYGGANGGDEQFF
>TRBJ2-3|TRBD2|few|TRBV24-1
TGTGCCACCAGTGCGGCGGGGGTCGCAGATACGCAGTATTTT
CATSAAGVADTQYF
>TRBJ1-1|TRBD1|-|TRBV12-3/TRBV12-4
TGTGCCAGCAGTTTTTCAGCAGGGGGGAACACTGAAGCTTTCTTT
CASSFSAGGNTEAFF
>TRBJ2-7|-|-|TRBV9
TGTGCCAGCAGCGTAGTCGACCACGAGCAGTACTTC
CASSVVDHEQYF
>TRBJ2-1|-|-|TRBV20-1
TGCAGTGCTAGAGTGCCGGGGGCAAGGGACAATGAGCAGTTCTTC
CSARVPGARDNEQFF
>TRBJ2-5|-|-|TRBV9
TGTGCCAGCAGCGACGGGACCGACGAGACCCAGTACTTC
CASSDGTDETQYF
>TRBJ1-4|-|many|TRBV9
TGTGCCAGCAGCGTGGCGGGGGCAACTAATGAAAAACTGTTTTTT
CASSVAGATNEKLFF
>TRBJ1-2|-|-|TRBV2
TGTGCCAGCAGTGACAGACAGACTAACTATGGCTACACCTTC
CASSDRQTNYGYTF
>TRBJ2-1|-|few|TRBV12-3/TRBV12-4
TGTGCCAGCAGTGAAGCCCAGGGGCTTGCCTACAATGAGCAGTTCTTC
CASSEAQGLAYNEQFF
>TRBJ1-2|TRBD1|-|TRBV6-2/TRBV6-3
TGTGCCAGCACCCCGGGACAGGGACGTTCTGGCTACACCTTC
CASTPGQGRSGYTF
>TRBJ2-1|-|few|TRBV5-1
TGCGCCAGCAAACAAGTAGCCTCGGCGTCGAATGAGCAGTTCTTC
CASKQVASASNEQFF
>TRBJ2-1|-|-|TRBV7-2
TGTGCCAGCAGTTTATGGGGCCTCTACAATGAGCAGTTCTTC
CASSLWGLYNEQFF
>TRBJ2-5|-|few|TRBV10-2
TGCGCCAGCAGTGAGCGGCAGTTGCAAGAGACCCAGTACTTC
CASSERQLQETQYF